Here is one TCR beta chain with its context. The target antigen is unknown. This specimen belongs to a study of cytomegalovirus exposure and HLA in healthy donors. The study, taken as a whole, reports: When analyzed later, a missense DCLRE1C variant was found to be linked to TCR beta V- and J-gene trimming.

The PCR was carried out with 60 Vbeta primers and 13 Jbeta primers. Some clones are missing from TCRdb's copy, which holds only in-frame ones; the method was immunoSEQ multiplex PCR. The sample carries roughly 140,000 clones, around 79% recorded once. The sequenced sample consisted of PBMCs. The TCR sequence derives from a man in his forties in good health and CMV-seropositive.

DNA for the CDR3: TGTGCCAGCAGTCTAGGGACTAGCGGGAGGAGATCAGATACGCAGTATTTT. This translates into CASSLGTSGRRSDTQYF. The chain is built from TRBV7-6 and TRBJ2-3; 15 bases match TRBD2. The CDR3 runs 17 residues. CDR1 and CDR2 from the germline V gene are SGHVS and FNYEAQ. Trimming removed 6 bases from V and 4 bases from J; junction bases left unmatched: 8.